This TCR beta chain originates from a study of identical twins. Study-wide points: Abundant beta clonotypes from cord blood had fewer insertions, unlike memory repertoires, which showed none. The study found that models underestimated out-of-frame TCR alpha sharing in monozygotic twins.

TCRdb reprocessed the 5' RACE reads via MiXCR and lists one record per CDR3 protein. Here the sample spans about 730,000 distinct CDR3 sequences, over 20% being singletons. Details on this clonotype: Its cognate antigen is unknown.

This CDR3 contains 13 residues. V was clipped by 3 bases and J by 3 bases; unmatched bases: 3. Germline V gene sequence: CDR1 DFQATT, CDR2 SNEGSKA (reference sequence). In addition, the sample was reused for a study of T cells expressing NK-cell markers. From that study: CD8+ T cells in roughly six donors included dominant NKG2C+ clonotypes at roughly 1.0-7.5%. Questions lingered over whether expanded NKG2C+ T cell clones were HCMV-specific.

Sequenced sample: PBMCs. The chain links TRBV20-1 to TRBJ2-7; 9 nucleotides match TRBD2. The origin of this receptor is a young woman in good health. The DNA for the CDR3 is TGCAGTGCTAGCCTAGCGGGGAACTACGAGCAGTACTTC. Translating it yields CSASLAGNYEQYF.